The present TCR beta chain was sequenced within a study of long-term antiretroviral therapy in people with HIV. The CDR3 has 15 residues. Trimming took 6 bases from V and 0 from J, leaving 13 bases between them. Germline assignment: CDR1 WNHNN and CDR2 SYGVQD (reference sequence). immunoSEQ v3.0 was run at survey level. Sequenced by immunoSEQ multiplex PCR; TCRdb stores in-frame clones only, minus some. There are fewer than 20,000 clones in the sample; approximately 86% occur only once, and roughly 10% lies in the top ten. This material consisted of unsorted PBMCs, taken 0.5 years after starting antiretroviral therapy. This clonotype originated in a man in his forties or fifties with HIV. The chain has TRBV10-1 and TRBJ2-3, with D possibly matching TRBD1 (6 bases). For the CDR3, the DNA is TGCGCCAGCAGCCGGGACACACTGAGCACAGATACGCAGTATTTT. Translation: CASSRDTLSTDTQYF.